Included here is one TCR beta chain sequence, with context. What it binds is unknown. The germline CDR1 and CDR2 sequences are MNHEY and SVGAGI. V was clipped by 10 bases and J by 9 bases; unmatched bases: 13. There are 15 residues in the CDR3. Repertoires were generated with immunoSEQ multiplex PCR, while TCRdb's copy carries only in-frame clones and drops some. The data contain 60,000 to 80,000 clones, about 79% of them singletons. The sample originates from a study of OX40 agonist ivuxolimab in advanced cancers. Study observations and caveats: Doses of 0.1 to 3.0 mg/kg were accompanied by clonal expansion of CD4+ and CD8+ blood T cells by week 6.

Systemic immunosuppression or autoimmune disease history was grounds to exclude patients. Samples of blood were obtained at baseline, on cycle 4 day 1, and on cycle 7 day 1. This receptor was taken from an adult with an advanced solid tumor such as melanoma, head and neck, liver or kidney cancer. J is TRBJ1-6 and V is TRBV6-5, with 9 bases matching TRBD1. Sample: CD4+ or CD8+ T cells sorted from blood, taken in a trial of the OX40 agonist ivuxolimab. CDR3 loop: CATRQGWTGASPLHF. CDR3 bases: TGTGCCACTCGACAGGGTTGGACAGGGGCTTCACCCCTCCACTTT.